The entry that follows covers one T cell receptor (beta chain) sequence. This record belongs to a study of cytomegalovirus exposure and HLA in healthy donors. Amplification used 60 Vbeta primers and 13 Jbeta primers. TCRdb keeps only in-frame clones here, not all; method: immunoSEQ multiplex PCR. This sample has 210,000 or so clones, with roughly four fifths found just once. The sequence was obtained from a girl aged 5-17 years in good health and CMV-seronegative. Sequencing was done on a sample of PBMCs.

CDR3 region: CASSLVGGSGNTIYF. The CDR3 coding sequence is TGTGCCAGCAGCTTAGTAGGAGGTTCTGGAAACACCATATATTTT. The genes are TRBV7-2 and TRBJ1-3, with no clear D. The CDR3 length is 15 residues. Per germline, CDR1 SGHTA and CDR2 FQGNSA. Trimming cost V 1 base and J 1 base, with 8 bases left between them.